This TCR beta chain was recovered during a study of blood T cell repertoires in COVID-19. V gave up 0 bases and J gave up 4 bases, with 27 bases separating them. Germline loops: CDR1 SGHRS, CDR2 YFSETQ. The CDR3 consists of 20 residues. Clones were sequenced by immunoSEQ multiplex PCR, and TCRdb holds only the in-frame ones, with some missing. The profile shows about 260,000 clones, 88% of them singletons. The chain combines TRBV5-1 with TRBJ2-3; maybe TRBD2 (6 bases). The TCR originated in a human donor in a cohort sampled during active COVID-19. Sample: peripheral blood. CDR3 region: CASSLGVGRTNLLWADTQYF. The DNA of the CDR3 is TGCGCCAGCAGCTTGGGCGTAGGGAGGACTAACCTCCTTTGGGCAGATACGCAGTATTTT.